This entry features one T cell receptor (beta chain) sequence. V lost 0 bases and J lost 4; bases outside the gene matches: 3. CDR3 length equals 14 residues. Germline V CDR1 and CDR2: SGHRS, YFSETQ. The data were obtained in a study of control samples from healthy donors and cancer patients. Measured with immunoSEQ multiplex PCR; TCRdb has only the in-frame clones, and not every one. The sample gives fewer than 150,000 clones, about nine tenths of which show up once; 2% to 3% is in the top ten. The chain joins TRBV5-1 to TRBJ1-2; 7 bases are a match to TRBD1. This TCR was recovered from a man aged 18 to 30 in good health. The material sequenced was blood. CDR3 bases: TGCGCCAGCAGCTTGGCGACAGGGATCTATGGCTACACCTTC. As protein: CASSLATGIYGYTF.